This TCR beta chain was recovered during a study of cytomegalovirus exposure and HLA in healthy donors. Broader study findings: It was shown in a later analysis that HLA-associated TCR beta chains were more clonally expanded than other, equally common chains. Roughly even sequencing depth across donors was the assumption behind the presence/absence analyses. A missense variant in DCLRE1C was later tied to TCR beta V- and J-gene trimming.

Healthy bone marrow donors made up the donors. Vbeta (60) and Jbeta (13) primers were used in the PCR. Profiled with immunoSEQ multiplex PCR; TCRdb holds only in-frame clones, not every one. Of some 100,000 clones in the sample, approximately 72% were seen once. The germline V gene encodes CDR1 ENHRY and CDR2 SYGVKD. Trimming at V came to 7 bases and at J to 4 bases, leaving 2 bases not matched to a gene. CDR3 size: 13 residues. Concerning this clone: The target antigen is unknown.

The TCR sequence derives from a male donor in good health and CMV-seropositive. The sample comprised PBMCs. The V gene is TRBV10-3, the J gene TRBJ2-2, with TRBD2 identical over 8 bases. The CDR3 DNA is TGTGCCATCAACGGACTAGCCACCGGGGAGCTGTTTTTT. Protein product: CAINGLATGELFF.